This is a list of T cell receptor beta chains from one sample in a study of blood T cells in healthy people across ages. TCRdb redid the calling of the 5' RACE reads with MiXCR, one entry per CDR3 protein. The sample records fewer than 1,200,000 distinct CDR3 sequences, approximately 25% being singletons. These same data were also listed under a study on T cells of mothers and their children.

Material: blood. These receptors originate from a girl aged 2-10 years in good health. The CDR3 runs from the conserved cysteine through the conserved F or W. Rows may omit the clone size; those that give it use once, few, many or a size class.

TRBV14 few CASSQEFRTGRNGYTF
TRBV24-1 - CATGPSSYNEQFF
TRBV12-3/TRBV12-4 few CASTAKSRDLNIQYF
TRBV12-3/TRBV12-4 - CASSLMGHDTQYF
TRBV12-3/TRBV12-4 few CASSPTADRAKNIQYF
TRBV7-2 many CASSLDSRRELGETQYF
TRBV4-2 - CASSQDGGGGHYGYTF
TRBV7-9 few CASSLIGLAGDNEQFF
TRBV29-1 few CSAQGGEETQYF
TRBV2 - CASSATGTGKAFF
TRBV20-1 few CSARDFRRAWGYTF
TRBV3-1 - CASSQDPPLAGFF
TRBV12-3/TRBV12-4 - CASSGGYDRALADEQYF
TRBV10-2 few CASSDIGVYEQYF
TRBV20-1 - CSARRRDGEAFF
TRBV5-1 few CASSLDEVGGRYEQYF
TRBV7-3 few CASSLFGTGPANEQFF
TRBV12-5 - CASGDRDQLSYEQYF
TRBV28 few CASIAGGDNEQFF
TRBV7-2 - CASSLVGDSNQPQHF
TRBV12-3/TRBV12-4 - CASSFGTLVWANYGYTF
TRBV14 - CASSQGAGYGYTF
TRBV12-3/TRBV12-4 - CASSLVEVNTQYF
TRBV12-3/TRBV12-4 - CASSLGPTVEQYF
TRBV24-1 few CATSKAIPPYEQYF
TRBV28 many CATRYLAGSSYEQYF
TRBV24-1 - CAAGPRQQETQYF
TRBV4-1 - CASSHAAGPEAFF
TRBV27 - CASSSDRGKLTNEKLFF
TRBV3-1 few CASSEPGTVTQETQYF
TRBV29-1 many CSVLGEGSLMNTEAFF
TRBV6-5 - CASSYSNHRAFRTEAFF
TRBV7-2 - CASGTGLAGINEQFF
TRBV29-1 few CSGSRREGETQYF
TRBV21-1 - CASSKVRGRAYSGANVLTF
TRBV28 - CASSSGPVGSGNEQFF
TRBV24-1 few CATSDLGSDTQYF
TRBV7-2 few CASSLARSGVRDTEAFF
TRBV15 - CATSRDREGETQYF
TRBV7-9 - CASSPLPGRNTEAFF
TRBV5-1 few CASSLGGATETQYF
TRBV11-2 few CASSQGGLAGLEQFF
TRBV20-1 - CSAPGLAADNEQFF
TRBV19 - CASSIAGDLFYEQYF
TRBV7-2 few CASSLQRQQNEKLFF
TRBV29-1 - CSVPSPGNTEAFF
TRBV21-1 - CASTDVQGAVNEQFF
TRBV7-9 once CASRRTTGEDTGELFF
TRBV3-1 - CASRPGPANNEQFF
TRBV6-5 few CASSSWELADYNEQFF
TRBV10-2 few CASSESAGLSEETQYF